The 16 T cell receptor beta chains below were found in one sample sequenced in a study of response to subunit inactivated influenza vaccine. TCRdb reanalysed the RT-PCR reads using MiXCR and keeps one entry per CDR3 protein. Of roughly 760,000 distinct CDR3 sequences listed, over 20% are singletons. The sample in question was PBMCs from blood, obtained 5 to 6 days after vaccination. The receptors stem from a man in his forties or fifties who received an inactivated influenza vaccine.

This clonotype was counted between two and nine times. This rearrangement joins TRBV20-1 to TRBJ2-5, with D tentatively TRBD1 (6 bases). Trimming took 3 bases from V and 4 from J, leaving 12 bases between them. The CDR3 runs 13 residues. Germline V lookup: CDR1 DFQATT, CDR2 SNEGSKA (reference sequence). The chain's CDR3 is CSARWTDGETQYF. The DNA of the CDR3 is TGCAGTGCTAGGTGGACAGACGGAGAGACCCAGTACTTC.

V gene TRBV30 combines with J gene TRBJ1-2, with D unclear. The V end lost 0 bases, the J end lost 4 bases, and 12 bases lay between the germline ends. Germline CDR1 and CDR2: GTSNPN and SVGIG (reference sequence). This CDR3 is built from 14 residues. This CDR3 is CAWSVRGRVYGYTF. The CDR3 DNA follows: TGTGCCTGGAGTGTACGAGGGCGCGTCTATGGCTACACCTTC.

The V call is TRBV7-2, the J call TRBJ1-1; a possible D gene is TRBD1 (6 bases). The CDR3 contains 15 residues. Germline assignment: CDR1 SGHTA and CDR2 FQGNSA. Trimming took off 6 bases at V and 2 bases at J, with 16 bases between the two ends. CDR3 loop: CASRSQGIGNTEAFF. CDR3 DNA sequence: TGTGCCAGCAGGTCCCAGGGGATCGGTAACACTGAAGCTTTCTTT.

This clonotype was counted a few times. The chain carries TRBV20-1 and TRBJ2-2, with D hard to call. The ends were cut back, 0 bases at V and 3 bases at J, with 11 bases in the middle. CDR1 is DFQATT, CDR2 SNEGSKA, per germline (reference sequence). The CDR3 spans 15 residues. The CDR3 DNA reads TGCAGTGCTAGAGATCTGAAAGTTTACACCGGGGAGCTGTTTTTT. Its protein is CSARDLKVYTGELFF.

The CDR3 region has the DNA TGCAGTGCTAGATCCAGTAATAATTCACCCCTCCACTTT. Translating it yields CSARSSNNSPLHF. The rearrangement uses TRBV20-1 and TRBJ1-6; D unclear. Per the germline V gene, CDR1 is DFQATT and CDR2 is SNEGSKA (reference sequence). The CDR3 spans 13 residues. Trimming took off 2 bases at V and 5 bases at J, with 7 bases between the two ends.

This clonotype has only a few counts. The CDR3 DNA reads TGTGCCAGCAGCCGATACAATCAGCCCCAGCATTTT. Translation gives CASSRYNQPQHF. The gene calls are TRBV7-2 and TRBJ1-5; D is ambiguous. Germline V gene data show CDR1 as SGHTA and CDR2 as FQGNSA. The CDR3 runs 12 residues. Between the trimmed V and J ends, which lost 5 bases and 3 bases, there was a span of 5 bases.

In this sample, this clonotype turned up a few times. J is TRBJ2-3 and V is TRBV20-1; 11 nucleotides match TRBD2. Per the germline V gene, CDR1 is DFQATT and CDR2 is SNEGSKA (reference sequence). After removal of 5 bases from V and 7 bases from J, the junction contained 5 bases not matched to a gene. This CDR3 region has 13 residues. The CDR3 here is CSAYGTSGNTQYF. CDR3 DNA sequence: TGCAGTGCTTACGGGACTAGCGGAAATACGCAGTATTTT.

CDR3 loop: CAISELRVGSYNEQFF. In DNA form, the CDR3 reads TGTGCCATCAGTGAGTTGAGGGTTGGCTCCTACAATGAGCAGTTCTTC. The chain links TRBV10-3 to TRBJ2-1; D is possibly TRBD2 (5 bases). Germline V CDR1 and CDR2: ENHRY, SYGVKD. The germline V and J ends were trimmed by 1 base and 0 bases, with 10 bases remaining between them. The CDR3 covers 16 residues.

The chain combines TRBV20-1 with TRBJ2-6; unclear D gene. Germline V lookup: CDR1 DFQATT, CDR2 SNEGSKA (reference sequence). This CDR3 comprises 15 residues. Trimming took off 2 bases at V and 3 bases at J, with 11 bases between the two ends. As DNA, the CDR3 is TGCAGTGCTAGAACACCGACAAGTGGGGCCAACGTCCTGACTTTC. Protein sequence: CSARTPTSGANVLTF.

The J gene is TRBJ2-7, the V gene TRBV2; either TRBD1 or TRBD2 may supply D (5 bases each). Germline V gene data show CDR1 as SNHLY and CDR2 as FYNNEI. The V end was cut by 6 bases, the J end by 4 bases, with 16 bases between. The CDR3 covers 14 residues. This CDR3 reads CASRAGTRSYEQYF. The CDR3 DNA reads TGTGCCAGCAGGGCCGGGACCCGATCTTACGAGCAGTACTTC.

The rearrangement uses TRBV4-2 and TRBJ2-5, with 7 bases fitting TRBD2. Per germline, CDR1 LGHNA and CDR2 YNFKEQ. Unmatched junction bases numbered 8, after V lost 0 bases and J lost 4 bases. The length of the CDR3 is 16 residues. In nucleotides, the CDR3 is TGTGCCAGCAGCCAAGACTACAGTGGGGGGGGAGAGACCCAGTACTTC. This translates into CASSQDYSGGGETQYF.

This clonotype appeared a few times. The chain has TRBV20-1 and TRBJ2-5; 8 bases are a match to TRBD1. CDR1 and CDR2 (germline): DFQATT, SNEGSKA (reference sequence). V lost 0 bases and J lost 1; bases outside the gene matches: 10. This CDR3 is 17 amino acids long. In DNA form, the CDR3 reads TGCAGTGCTAGAGATATAGCCACAGGGGGTGGCCAAGAGACCCAGTACTTC. Translating it yields CSARDIATGGGQETQYF.

This clonotype was recorded a few times. V usage is TRBV29-1 and J usage is TRBJ1-2; D gene unclear. The length of the CDR3 is 11 residues. The germline V gene encodes CDR1 SQVTM and CDR2 ANQGSEA. V dropped 4 bases and J dropped 6 bases, with 9 bases sitting between them. CDR3 bases: TGCAGCGTTGTAGCACCGAATGGCTACACCTTC. This sequence encodes CSVVAPNGYTF.

The chain couples TRBV20-1 to TRBJ1-6; 8 nucleotides line up with TRBD1. Per the germline V gene, CDR1 is DFQATT and CDR2 is SNEGSKA (reference sequence). With V trimmed by 1 base and J by 7 bases, 6 bases remained unmatched. This CDR3 region has 15 residues. In nucleotides, the CDR3 is TGCAGTGCTAGAGCCCGGACAGGGATGAATTCACCCCTCCACTTT. As protein: CSARARTGMNSPLHF.

This clonotype was counted only a few times. The J gene is TRBJ2-5, the V gene TRBV7-9; the D gene could be TRBD1 or TRBD2 (5 bases each). Germline V lookup: CDR1 SEHNR, CDR2 FQNEAQ (reference sequence). This CDR3 has 15 amino acids. V was pared by 1 base and J by 2 bases, with 11 bases between. CDR3 DNA: TGTGCCAGCAGCTTAGATCCGGGGCGACAAGAGACCCAGTACTTC. As protein: CASSLDPGRQETQYF.

This clonotype has only a few counts. The rearrangement uses TRBV5-1 and TRBJ2-3; 7 bases are a match to TRBD1. The germline CDR1 and CDR2 sequences are SGHRS and YFSETQ. The CDR3 consists of 15 residues. The V segment lost 4 bases and the J segment 1 base; nucleotides outside the gene matches: 6. As DNA, the CDR3 is TGCGCCAGCAGCACCGGGACAGTCCGCACAGATACGCAGTATTTT. Translation gives CASSTGTVRTDTQYF.